The T cell receptor beta chain described here comes from a study of T cells in Graves' hyperthyroidism and ophthalmopathy. The source material, RNA transcripts, was used to amplify TCR beta CDR3 regions. HTBI primers were employed in a first-round RT-PCR of the TCR CDR3. TCRdb itself ran the multiplex PCR reads through MiXCR, one entry per CDR3 protein. The repertoire holds 600,000 to 650,000 distinct CDR3 sequences, with about a fifth as singletons. It was less than 13 ml of fresh peripheral blood that supplied the PBMCs. This CDR3 comprises 16 residues. Germline V gene sequence: CDR1 MNHEY, CDR2 SMNVEV (reference sequence). J lost 1 base, V lost 6 bases, and 8 bases had no gene match. This clonotype showed up just a few times.

Sequencing input: blood. The chain recombines TRBV27 with TRBJ2-7, with TRBD2 identical over 11 bases. The source is a man aged 25-45 years with Graves' ophthalmopathy. CDR3 protein: CASRLAGVGGSYEQYF. The CDR3 DNA sequence: TGTGCCAGCAGACTAGCGGGAGTTGGGGGGTCCTACGAGCAGTACTTC.